The clone carrying this T cell receptor (beta chain) was seen more than once but under ten times. Its antigen is currently unknown. A junction boundary mismatches the germline segment, possibly from a read error. All patients reached thyroid surgery having received no treatment beforehand. This sample was included in a study of metastatic and nonmetastatic thyroid tumors. Study-level background: Malignant thyroid and benign thyroid patients provided blood and tumor or nodule tissue whose repertoires were compared. Study-wide points: Significantly higher TCR beta diversity was reportedly seen in malignant thyroid tumors than benign nodules, in blood and tumor.

The CDR3 is 12 residues long. The V gene's germline CDR1 is LNHDA and CDR2 SQIVND (reference sequence). Original handling: Clinicopathological groups supplied CDR3 differences that were used to build a distant-metastasis classifier for papillary thyroid cancer. TCRdb re-called clones from the PCR reads using MiXCR. The V and J calls here are based on TCRdb, not the publication. Seen here are 15,000 to 20,000 clones, approximately 27% observed once, and the top ten hold roughly 22%. The clonotype originates from a female donor with papillary thyroid cancer or a benign thyroid nodule (not recorded which). Some clones in this sample may be carry-over from other donors' samples. The sample taken for sequencing was tumor tissue. This chain joins TRBV19 and TRBJ1-1; unclear D gene. The CDR3 is CVSSVGWPEAFF. The CDR3 coding sequence is TGTGTCAGTAGTGTGGGGTGGCCTGAAGCTTTCTTT.